The clone carrying this TCR beta chain was seen a few times. This specimen comes from a study of T-cell reconstitution after alpha-beta-depleted transplantation in children. This CDR3 contains 15 residues. Losses at the gene ends were 6 bases for V and 8 bases for J; bases not matched to a gene: 10. A TCRbeta library incorporating unique molecular identifiers was prepared. TCRdb passed the PCR reads through MiXCR, listing each CDR3 protein once. The sample carries just under 550,000 distinct CDR3 sequences, around 18% recorded once. This sequence originates from a human donor who donated a stem cell graft to a child with acute lymphoblastic leukemia. This specimen was PBMCs from the stem cell graft donor, taken from the stem cell graft. The rearrangement links TRBV12-3 or TRBV12-4 to TRBJ2-1; TRBD2 matches at 10 bases. The CDR3 DNA reads TGTGCCAGCAGACTGAGAGCGGGAGGGTCCTATGAGCAGTTCTTC. Translation gives CASRLRAGGSYEQFF.